This T cell receptor (beta chain) was sequenced for a study of cytomegalovirus exposure and HLA in healthy donors. Trimming pared 3 bases from V and 4 bases from J, leaving 15 bases between. Germline lookup yields CDR1 GTSNPN and CDR2 SVGIG (reference sequence). The CDR3 is made up of 14 amino acids. Only in-frame clones appear in the TCRdb table, and some are missing; sequencing was by immunoSEQ multiplex PCR. The table has more than 90,000 clones, roughly 92% seen once; the top ten hold around 1.1%. Sequencing was carried out using PBMCs. The sequence came from a woman younger than 45 in good health and CMV-seropositive. V gene TRBV30 combines with J gene TRBJ1-2, with a tentative D call TRBD1 (5 bases). CDR3 loop: CAWRDMTPIYGYTF. CDR3 nucleotide sequence: TGTGCCTGGAGGGACATGACACCGATCTATGGCTACACCTTC.